The 18 T cell receptor beta chains in this list originate from one sample, sequenced in a study of blood T cell repertoires in COVID-19. TCRdb's copy holds only in-frame clones and misses some; the assay was immunoSEQ multiplex PCR. The table has under 200,000 clones, around four fifths seen once. The sequenced sample consisted of PBMCs or T cells enriched from blood (not recorded which). Receptors were obtained from a woman in her fifties or sixties who had recovered from COVID-19.

V usage is TRBV6-5 and J usage is TRBJ2-1; D might be TRBD2 (6 bases). Germline values: CDR1 MNHEY, CDR2 SVGAGI. The CDR3 spans 15 residues. CDR3 DNA: TGTGCGACGAGGGGAGGATGGCTAGTATGGAATGAGCAGTTCTTC. The encoded protein is CATRGGWLVWNEQFF.

This chain joins TRBV9 and TRBJ2-7, with a weak D call TRBD2 (5 bases). Germline V gene lookup returns CDR1 SGDLS and CDR2 YYNGEE. The V end was cut by 0 bases, the J end by 3 bases, with 7 bases between. This CDR3 spans 13 amino acids. This CDR3 reads CASSVGGDYEQYF. The CDR3 nucleotides read TGTGCCAGCAGCGTAGGGGGAGACTACGAGCAGTACTTC.

CDR3 sequence (DNA): TGTGCCAGCAGCTTAGCGCGGTCAGTAGGCTCTGGGGCCAACGTCCTGACTTTC. It yields the protein CASSLARSVGSGANVLTF. The chain is built from TRBV7-9 and TRBJ2-6; D is ambiguous. The germline CDR1 and CDR2 sequences are SEHNR and FQNEAQ (reference sequence). The CDR3 loop spans 18 amino acids. V lost 0 bases and J 0 bases, leaving 12 bases between the germline ends.

V gene TRBV24-1 combines with J gene TRBJ2-1; D gene uncertain. There are 17 residues in the CDR3. Germline loops: CDR1 KGHDR, CDR2 SFDVKD. With 2 bases removed from V and 0 bases from J, the gap between germline ends came to 13 bases. CDR3 in amino acids: CATSDSVVGPSYNEQFF. CDR3 in DNA: TGTGCCACCAGTGATTCTGTAGTGGGCCCCTCCTACAATGAGCAGTTCTTC.

The V and J genes are TRBV28 and TRBJ2-2; 8 nucleotides line up with TRBD1. V lost 4 bases and J lost 1; bases outside the gene matches: 2. The germline gives CDR1 MDHEN, CDR2 SYDVKM. This CDR3 has 15 amino acids. CDR3 protein: CASSSGQGNTGELFF. DNA of the CDR3: TGTGCCAGCAGTTCAGGACAGGGGAACACCGGGGAGCTGTTTTTT.

V and J are TRBV10-3 and TRBJ1-1, with D hard to call. V was clipped by 6 bases and J by 0 bases, with 14 bases between them. The CDR3 extends over 15 amino acids. Germline V gene data show CDR1 as ENHRY and CDR2 as SYGVKD. The CDR3 nucleotides read TGTGCCATCAGCGCGACGGGAGCCATGAACACTGAAGCTTTCTTT. Its translation is CAISATGAMNTEAFF.

This chain uses TRBV29-1 with TRBJ2-3; D possibly corresponds to TRBD2 (6 bases). Germline CDR1 is SQVTM and CDR2 is ANQGSEA. The CDR3 extends over 13 amino acids. V lost 3 bases and J 6 bases, leaving 13 bases between the germline ends. The CDR3: CSVDAESGDTQYF. Here the CDR3 DNA reads TGCAGCGTTGACGCGGAGAGCGGGGATACGCAGTATTTT.

CDR3 amino acids: CASSHSGQGYTEAFF. CDR3 sequence (DNA): TGTGCCAGCAGCCATTCGGGACAGGGGTACACTGAAGCTTTCTTT. The V call is TRBV3-1 (or the pseudogene TRBV3-2), the J call TRBJ1-1; TRBD1 matches at 10 bases. V was clipped by 3 bases and J by 3 bases; unmatched bases: 4. The germline V gene has CDR1 LGHDT and CDR2 YNNKEL (reference sequence). This CDR3 region has 15 residues.

The chain couples TRBV10-2 to TRBJ1-2; the D gene is possibly TRBD1 (6 bases). The V gene lost 7 bases and the J gene lost 7 bases, with 22 bases spanning the gap. This CDR3 comprises 15 residues. Looked up from germline, CDR1 is WSHSY and CDR2 is SAAADI. The CDR3 DNA sequence: TGCGCCAGCATCGATGGTGCGGGGGCGGGTGGTGGCTACACCTTC. Translated, it gives CASIDGAGAGGGYTF.

V is TRBV5-4 and J is TRBJ1-3, with D hard to call. Trimming left V 3 bases short and J 2 bases short, with 9 bases between. CDR3 length: 14 amino acids. Germline loops: CDR1 SGHNT, CDR2 YYREEE (reference sequence). Here the CDR3 DNA reads TGTGCCAGCAGCTCTCCCGGGACTGGAAACACCATATATTTT. Translating it yields CASSSPGTGNTIYF.

The chain is built from TRBV9 and TRBJ2-1, with 10 positions matching TRBD2. J gave up 6 bases and V 2 bases, and 2 bases lay outside the gene matches. CDR1 and CDR2 from the germline V gene are SGDLS and YYNGEE. The CDR3 length is 14 residues. This CDR3 is CASSVGTSVNEQFF. The CDR3 nucleotides read TGTGCCAGCAGCGTGGGGACTAGCGTCAATGAGCAGTTCTTC.

The V gene is TRBV27, the J gene TRBJ2-7, with 7 bases identical to TRBD2. CDR3 length: 13 residues. The V segment lost 6 bases and the J segment 3 bases; nucleotides outside the gene matches: 5. Germline CDR1 MNHEY, CDR2 SMNVEV (reference sequence). CDR3 DNA: TGTGCCAGCAGGGGAGGGATGGACTACGAGCAGTACTTC. Translation gives CASRGGMDYEQYF.

The chain recombines TRBV7-9 with TRBJ1-5; D unresolved. V was shortened by 2 bases and J by 5 bases, with 7 bases between the two germline ends. Germline CDR1 and CDR2: SEHNR and FQNEAQ (reference sequence). This CDR3 has 13 amino acids. The CDR3 DNA sequence: TGTGCCAGCAGCTTAAGCGGTGATCAGCCCCAGCATTTT. It codes for CASSLSGDQPQHF.

V usage is TRBV7-2 and J usage is TRBJ2-1; TRBD2 matches at 9 bases. This CDR3 has 15 residues. With 3 bases clipped from V and 6 bases from J, the junction kept 6 bases outside the gene matches. The germline V gene encodes CDR1 SGHTA and CDR2 FQGNSA. CDR3 DNA: TGTGCCAGCAGCTTTTATAGCGGGAGTGGCAATGAGCAGTTCTTC. Translating it yields CASSFYSGSGNEQFF.

The chain has TRBV11-2 and TRBJ1-2; 9 bases line up with TRBD1. The CDR3 is made up of 13 amino acids. V shed 4 bases and J 7 bases; nucleotides not matched to a gene: 4. Per the germline V gene, CDR1 is SGHAT and CDR2 is FQNNGV. Written as DNA, the CDR3 is TGTGCCAGCAGCTCCGGGACAGGGACTGGCTACACCTTC. This gives the protein CASSSGTGTGYTF.

V usage is TRBV6-5 and J usage is TRBJ2-1; TRBD2 aligns across 9 bases. CDR3 length: 13 residues. Looked up from germline, CDR1 is MNHEY and CDR2 is SVGAGI. Trimming at V came to 6 bases and at J to 10 bases, leaving 7 bases not matched to a gene. CDR3: CASRAGGWAEQFF. The CDR3 DNA reads TGTGCCAGCAGAGCGGGAGGATGGGCGGAGCAGTTCTTC.

The rearrangement links TRBV28 to TRBJ2-3; a weak D match, TRBD2 (6 bases). Germline V CDR1 and CDR2: MDHEN, SYDVKM. Trimming stripped 10 bases from V and 0 bases from J, with 23 bases between. The CDR3 is 17 amino acids. DNA of the CDR3: TGTGCCACCAAATTCTCGGGCTGGGACTCTAGCACAGATACGCAGTATTTT. Translated, it gives CATKFSGWDSSTDTQYF. Drawing the rest from reference TRBV28 and TRBJ2-3, the complete variable domain is DVKVTQSSRYLVKRTGEKVFLECVQDMDHENMFWYRQDPGLGLRLIYFSYDVKMKEKGDIPEGYSVSREKKERFSLILESASTNQTSMYLCATKFSGWDSSTDTQYFGPGTRLTVL.

This clone is a singleton in its sample. The chain has TRBV7-9 and TRBJ2-3; D gene uncertain. V was clipped by 2 bases and J by 2 bases, with 11 bases between them. Germline CDR1 reads SEHNR; CDR2 reads FQNEAQ (reference sequence). The CDR3 consists of 15 residues. CDR3 in DNA: TGTGCCAGCAGCTTATTAATCGGGTACACAGATACGCAGTATTTT. Protein sequence: CASSLLIGYTDTQYF.